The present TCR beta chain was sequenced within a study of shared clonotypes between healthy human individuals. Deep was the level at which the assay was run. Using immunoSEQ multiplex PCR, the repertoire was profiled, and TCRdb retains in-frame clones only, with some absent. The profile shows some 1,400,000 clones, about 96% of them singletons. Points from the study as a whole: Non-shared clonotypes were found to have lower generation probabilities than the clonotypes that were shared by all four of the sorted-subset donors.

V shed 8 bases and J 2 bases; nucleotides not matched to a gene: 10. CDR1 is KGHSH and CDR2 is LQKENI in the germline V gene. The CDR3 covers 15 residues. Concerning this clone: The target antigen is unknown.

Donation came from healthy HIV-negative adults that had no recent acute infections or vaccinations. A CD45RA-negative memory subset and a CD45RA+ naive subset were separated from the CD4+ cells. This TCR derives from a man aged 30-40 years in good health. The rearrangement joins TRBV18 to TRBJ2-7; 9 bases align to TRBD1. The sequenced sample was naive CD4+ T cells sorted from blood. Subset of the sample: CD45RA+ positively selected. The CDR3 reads CASGRPGTGPYEQYF. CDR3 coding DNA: TGTGCCAGCGGTCGACCAGGGACAGGGCCCTACGAGCAGTACTTC.